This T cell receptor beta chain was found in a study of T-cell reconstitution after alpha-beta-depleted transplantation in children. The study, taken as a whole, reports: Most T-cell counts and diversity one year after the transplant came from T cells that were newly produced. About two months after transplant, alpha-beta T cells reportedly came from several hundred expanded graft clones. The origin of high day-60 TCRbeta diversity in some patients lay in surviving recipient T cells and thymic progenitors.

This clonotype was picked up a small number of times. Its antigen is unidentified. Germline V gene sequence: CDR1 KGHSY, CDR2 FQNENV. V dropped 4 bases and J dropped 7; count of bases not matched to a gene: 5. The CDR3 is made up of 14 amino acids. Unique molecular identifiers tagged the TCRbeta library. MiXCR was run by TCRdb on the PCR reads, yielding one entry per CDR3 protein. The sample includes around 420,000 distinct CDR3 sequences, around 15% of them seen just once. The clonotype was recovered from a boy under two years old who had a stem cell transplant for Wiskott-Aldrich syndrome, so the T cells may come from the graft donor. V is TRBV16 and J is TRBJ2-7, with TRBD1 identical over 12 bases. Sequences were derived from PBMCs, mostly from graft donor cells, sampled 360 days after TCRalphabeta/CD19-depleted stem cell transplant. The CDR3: CASSRDRGLGEQYF. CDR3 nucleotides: TGTGCCAGCAGCCGGGACAGGGGGCTCGGGGAGCAGTACTTC.